The clone carrying this T cell receptor beta chain was recorded once. This entry comes from a study of blood T cell repertoires in COVID-19. Study summary: Acute and convalescent COVID-19 samples came from the United States, Italy and Spain. PBMCs, B-cell-depleted T cells, or T cells were the source of the cDNA or gDNA that made up the material.

Libraries were prepared by immunoSEQ multiplex PCR; TCRdb keeps only in-frame clonotypes and omits some of them. The sample carries 80,000 to 100,000 clones, 80% recorded once. Germline V gene data show CDR1 as GTSNPN and CDR2 as SVGIG (reference sequence). The CDR3 totals 14 residues. The V gene end was trimmed by 3 bases and the J gene end by 7 bases; junction bases not matched to a gene: 7. The clonotype was recovered from a human donor in a cohort sampled during active COVID-19. This chain connects TRBV30 to TRBJ1-4, with 8 nucleotides matching TRBD1. The sample comprised peripheral blood. The chain's CDR3 is CAWSRVTGGEKLFF. CDR3 sequence (DNA): TGTGCCTGGAGCCGCGTAACAGGGGGTGAAAAACTGTTTTTT.